The clone carrying this T cell receptor beta chain was counted a few times. No antigen is known for it. The repertoire was sequenced with immunoSEQ multiplex PCR; TCRdb's copy has only in-frame clones and lacks some. The table has approximately 40,000 clones, 70% to 80% seen once; the top ten hold over 20%. In germline, CDR1 is SGHVS, CDR2 FQNEAQ. The CDR3 spans 13 residues. The V end lost 1 base, the J end lost 1 base, and 4 bases lay between the germline ends. Three pembrolizumab responders had their TCRs sequenced. These data are taken from a study of PD-1 blockade in mismatch repair-deficient tumors. Study at large: All were previously treated, progressing patients with over 9 mismatch repair-deficient cancer types. Study observations and caveats: Tumor-resident clones, often undetectable pretreatment in blood, expanded then contracted after pembrolizumab.

This sample comprised peripheral blood, obtained 4 weeks after starting pembrolizumab. The clonotype comes from an adult with mismatch repair-deficient cancer. The chain carries TRBV7-8 and TRBJ2-5; D is uncertain. Here the CDR3 DNA reads TGTGCCAGCAGCTTAGGAATCCAAGAGACCCAGTACTTC. It specifies CASSLGIQETQYF.